This T cell receptor (beta chain) was found in a study of cytomegalovirus exposure and HLA in healthy donors (dated by TCRdb to 2017 to 2019). About the study as a whole: According to an earlier analysis of a few hundred of the donors, some 180 million T cells yielded some 120 million unique TCR beta sequences and about 300 Gb of sequence data. About 330 gigabases of sequencing data and roughly 81 million unique TCR sequences made up an early release that covered 500 to 700 HLA-typed donors. About five DR-DQ haplotypes were treated as single units for association and clustering because of strong linkage in the cohort. To predict cytomegalovirus infection status, the study brought together high-throughput TCR immunosequencing, statistical association of individual TCRs with disease status, and machine learning. Across about 370 genotyped donors of the cohort, an average of 235,054 unique TCR beta nucleotide sequences per donor were sequenced, and around 19% of those sequences were non-productive. Every discovery cohort repertoire had been produced on one sequencing platform. Typing coverage varied by locus: roughly 620-640 donors for A, B, C, DRB1 and DQB1; more than 500 for DQA1; about 590 for DPA1; under 490 for DPB1. In an earlier analysis of 550 to 700 of the donors, high-throughput TCR beta sequencing was used to judge whether each TCR beta V gene segment behaved as functional or pseudogenic. The aim of the study was to test whether cataloging public T cell receptors could identify signatures of past pathogen exposure. A later genetic analysis took genome-wide SNP genotypes for about three fifths of the roughly 670 donors and used that subset as a discovery cohort. The genetic ancestry cluster associated with self-reported Caucasian donors included around four fifths of the roughly 400 genotyped donors. HLA typing included class I and class II loci at four-digit resolution. In addition to the first cohort of approximately 650 subjects, a separate validation cohort of 120 different subjects was used. To study patterns of TCR occurrence, a later analysis re-analyzed previously published TCR beta repertoires from just over 650 donors and added high-resolution HLA genotyping. Donor age, sex, ethnicity and CMV serostatus were collected together with the repertoire data. The study profiled the T cell repertoires of 666 subjects by immunosequencing and related them to cytomegalovirus serostatus. In the later analysis, no new phenotypic data were used to find candidate immune exposures; instead, reliance was placed on TCR beta sequences and their occurrence across donors. The paper as a whole reports these results and caveats: HLA typing was unavailable for some donors at each locus, so association tests used only the typed subset. A later analysis found that TCR association rates varied across HLA loci, with DRB1 alleles showing the most associated TCRs and HLA-C alleles the fewest. According to the authors, the approach could potentially be generalized to other disease states and immunological phenotypes. A later analysis found that HLA-associated TCR beta chains were more clonally expanded and had lower generation probabilities than equally common non-associated chains. A further reported finding was that TCR beta sequences accurately predicted the HLA-A and HLA-B alleles for most subjects in the first cohort. In this cohort, only TCR beta chains were sequenced, and detectable features were limited by the absence of alpha or paired-chain data. Some IMGT-functional V segments, including TRBV6-2 and TRBV6-3, could not be told apart with the 87-base-pair reads, so those segments were excluded. Most TCR sequences were observed very rarely across donors, whereas some public TCRs were present in many individuals. Compared with the approximately 670-donor mean, donors in an Asian-associated ancestry cluster had fewer N-insertions in productive TCRs, according to a later genetic analysis. A later genetic analysis associated a missense DCLRE1C variant with V-gene and J-gene trimming of TCR beta chains, and an independent cohort replicated the association. The sequencing pipeline was judged likely to have produced a cluster of highly shared sequence variants as a technical artifact. A later analysis reported that several top co-occurrence clusters appeared linked to parvovirus B19, influenza, CMV and Epstein-Barr virus. Strong co-occurrence of HLA alleles, especially DR and DQ, made assigning TCR associations to individual alleles difficult. In an earlier analysis of approximately 600 of the donors, most TCR beta V segments were observed in productive rearrangements about 87% or about 30% of the time, broadly matching IMGT annotations. In vitro tests confirmed that a few of the cytomegalovirus-associated TCR beta chains recognize cytomegalovirus antigens. The classifier was reported to diagnose cytomegalovirus status with high specificity and sensitivity in both the original and validation cohorts. Sequencing depth was assumed to be roughly uniform across donors in the presence/absence analyses, though that assumption may not hold. The study listed around 160 TCR beta chains as associated with cytomegalovirus. A later analysis found that most CMV-associated TCR beta chains appeared HLA-restricted, with HLA associations seemingly driven largely by CMV exposure. For the cohort, immune exposure information was limited to CMV serostatus. Linkage disequilibrium might explain the correlated functional status among segregating V segments, but an unknown experimental factor could not be ruled out. Because counts were too low, about 15 rarely observed V segments, including chromosome 9 orphons, were left out of the earlier analysis of 587 of the donors. Specific HLA alleles were associated with over 15,000 TCR beta sequences at a false discovery rate of 0.05 in a later analysis.

The cohort comprised several hundred healthy bone marrow donors. At the time of sampling, every cohort member was nominally healthy, though immune exposures that went unrecorded were likely present. CMV serostatus was recorded as positive for 250 to 300 and negative for about 55% of the 666 cohort members, whereas no CMV serostatus was recorded for the donor in question. Every donor gave a peripheral blood sample, and the peripheral blood mononuclear cells from that sample were used for TCR beta sequencing. The Qiagen DNeasy Blood Extraction Kit was used to extract genomic DNA from the blood cell samples. The V end loses 0 bases and the J end loses 1 base, and a stretch of 7 bases separates them. From cysteine to phenylalanine, the CDR3 is 15 amino acids long. The DNA shown is the 45-base CDR3, in frame from base 1. CDR1 LGHNA and CDR2 YNFKEQ are derived from the germline V gene. Library preparation was by the immunoSEQ multiplex PCR assay. For the multiplex PCR, a mixture combining 60 forward primers for TCR Vbeta segments and 13 reverse primers for TCR Jbeta segments was used. The CDR3 region of rearranged TCR beta genes was amplified from genomic DNA by a multiplex PCR assay. Amplified TCR beta libraries were sequenced as 87-base-pair reads on the Illumina HiSeq System. The original methods were these. A later analysis tallied roughly 80 million unique TCR beta chains across the 700 or so repertoires, and about 10 million of those chains were shared by two or more donors. A nearest-neighbor algorithm error-corrected the raw reads and collapsed the reads into unique sequences, merging closely related sequences to remove PCR and sequencing errors. To assign V, D and J gene segments, CDR3 sequences were aligned to IMGT reference sequences. For a sequence to be retained, a match of at least six nucleotides was required to both a V gene segment and a J gene segment. Rearrangements were called productive when the CDR3 lacked stop codons and stayed in frame with V and J; all others were non-productive. Following IMGT convention, CDR3 was defined as the stretch from the second conserved V-encoded cysteine up to the conserved J-encoded phenylalanine. The earlier analysis of 587 of the donors excluded any sequence lacking an unambiguous match to a single V gene segment. An earlier analysis of over 450 of the donors classified V segments as functional when productive rearrangements were above 56.7% and as segregating when the standard deviation between donors was above 5%. A statistical classification framework was built to diagnose cytomegalovirus status from the catalog of TCR beta chain sequences. In a later analysis, V and J genes were assigned by comparing TCR nucleotide sequences against IMGT/GENE-DB human TR gene sequences. A later analysis assigned CDR3 sequences and most-parsimonious VDJ recombination scenarios with the TCRdist pipeline. In a later analysis, each TCR beta chain was defined by its CDR3 amino acid sequence together with its V-gene family, and reads lacking a unique V-gene family were excluded. To address suspected cross-contamination and a sequencing artifact, a later analysis removed approximately 600 highly shared, low-generation-probability nucleotide sequences. In a later analysis, a clonal expansion index for each public chain was calculated from normalized within-repertoire ranks of inferred template counts. In a later analysis, generation probabilities were computed using a VDJ recombination model fitted to out-of-frame rearrangements, and the results were checked against IGoR. Hypergeometric tests were used in a later analysis to score TCR-TCR, TCR-HLA and TCR-CMV co-occurrence, with a repertoire-size bias correction applied to the TCR pairs. A later analysis estimated false discovery rates by permuting HLA or CMV assignments 20 times. A later analysis grouped co-occurring TCRs with DBSCAN, adding TCRdist sequence similarity when clustering within HLA-allele-positive subsets. Repertoires with fewer than 30,000 or more than 120,000 public chains were left out of co-occurrence clustering, as were five repertoires with anomalous nucleotide sharing. Not all clones reach the TCRdb copy of this immuneACCESS table, which keeps in-frame sequences only. Checked studies attribute under half of the gap to unresolved V genes and leave the rest unexplained. The D gene and trimming were derived from the DNA, and the V and J assignments and clone size from that table. Within this sample are about 160,000 clones, with around 79% of them counted one time only. Of the sample, roughly 4% is held by the ten largest clones.

A few counts support this clone. The antigen it recognizes is unknown. Base quality data are lacking; no much larger clone is found one base away. The rearranged segments are TRBV4-2 and TRBJ1-5; the D region possibly corresponds to TRBD1 (5 bases align). This sequence was found in a human donor in good health. The sample was PBMCs. CDR3 loop: CASSQDAGSNQPQHF. The DNA is TGTGCCAGCAGCCAAGATGCAGGGAGCAATCAGCCCCAGCATTTT.